A single sample gave rise to the 8 T cell receptor beta chains below, sequenced in a study of T cell repertoires in cytomegalovirus infection. MiXCR, applied by TCRdb to the reads, yields one record per CDR3 protein. Counted here are more than 150,000 distinct CDR3 sequences, 28% occurring once; the ten biggest clones make up approximately 31%. Sequencing was carried out using PBMCs. These TCRs come from a human donor in good health (CMV status not recorded). Some clones in this sample may be carry-over from other donors' samples.

The V and J genes are TRBV19 and TRBJ1-5; TRBD1 matches 9 bases. The trim removed 5 bases at V and 4 bases at J, leaving 3 bases unmatched. This CDR3 region has 14 residues. Germline CDR1 LNHDA, CDR2 SQIVND (reference sequence). As DNA, the CDR3 is TGTGCCAGTAGTGGGACAGGGACGAATCAGCCCCAGCATTTT. Translated: CASSGTGTNQPQHF. Combining the CDR3 with reference TRBV19 and TRBJ1-5 gives the whole variable domain DGGITQSPKYLFRKEGQNVTLSCEQNLNHDAMYWYRQDPGQGLRLIYYSQIVNDFQKGDIAEGYSVSREKKESFPLTVTSAQKNPTAFYLCASSGTGTNQPQHFGDGTRLSIL.

The chain links TRBV7-9 to TRBJ2-2; D gene unclear. CDR3 length: 12 residues. In germline, CDR1 is SEHNR, CDR2 FQNEAQ (reference sequence). Trimming removed 6 bases at V and 6 bases at J, with 8 bases between. In DNA form, the CDR3 reads TGTGCCAGCAGTATAGACGCCGGGGAGCTGTTTTTT. Translated: CASSIDAGELFF.

This clonotype was detected a few times. This chain joins TRBV4-2 and TRBJ2-1; D might be TRBD1 or TRBD2, each matching 5 bases. Trimming stripped 4 bases from V and 7 bases from J, with 14 bases between. CDR1 and CDR2 from the germline V gene are LGHNA and YNFKEQ. CDR3 length: 14 residues. CDR3 nucleotides: TGTGCCAGCAGCCCCTGGGACCTTTTAAATGAGCAGTTCTTC. Translation: CASSPWDLLNEQFF.

The rearrangement uses TRBV28 and TRBJ2-1, with 7 bases lining up with TRBD2. CDR3 length: 15 residues. With V trimmed by 5 bases and J by 7 bases, 11 bases remained unmatched. Germline V lookup: CDR1 MDHEN, CDR2 SYDVKM. The CDR3 sequence: CASSRGDSSGNEQFF. The CDR3 region has the DNA TGTGCCAGCAGTCGGGGGGACTCTTCGGGGAATGAGCAGTTCTTC.

CDR3 protein: CASSLEGQRGTEAFF. In nucleotides, the CDR3 is TGTGCCAGCAGCTTAGAGGGGCAACGGGGCACTGAAGCTTTCTTT. V is TRBV7-9 and J is TRBJ1-1, with D possibly matching TRBD1 (5 bases). Germline CDR1 and CDR2: SEHNR and FQNEAQ (reference sequence). V dropped 1 base and J dropped 4 bases, with 13 bases sitting between them. CDR3 length: 15 residues.

This rearrangement joins TRBV7-3 to TRBJ1-1; D uncertain. The V gene lost 0 bases and the J gene lost 5 bases, with 4 bases spanning the gap. This CDR3 region has 12 residues. Per germline, CDR1 SGHTA and CDR2 FQGTGA. CDR3 sequence reads: CASSLTKTEAFF. The CDR3 DNA is TGTGCCAGCAGCTTAACGAAGACTGAAGCTTTCTTT.

This clonotype was picked up a small number of times. This chain joins TRBV6-5 and TRBJ1-1; TRBD1 might be the D (5 bases). V was shortened by 7 bases and J by 0 bases, with 9 bases between the two germline ends. Germline assignment: CDR1 MNHEY and CDR2 SVGAGI. There are 13 residues in the CDR3. The CDR3 reads CASKNRLNTEAFF. CDR3 coding DNA: TGTGCCAGCAAGAACAGGCTGAACACTGAAGCTTTCTTT.

The table lists this clonotype with a few counts. This chain's CDR3 is CASSLEPGGSNEQYF. DNA for the CDR3: TGCGCCAGCAGCTTGGAGCCAGGGGGAAGTAACGAGCAGTACTTC. The rearrangement uses TRBV5-1 and TRBJ2-7; the match to TRBD1 covers 7 bases. CDR1 and CDR2 from the germline V gene are SGHRS and YFSETQ. CDR3 length equals 15 residues. The V gene end was trimmed by 0 bases and the J gene end by 5 bases; junction bases not matched to a gene: 8. Filled out from reference TRBV5-1 and TRBJ2-7, the complete variable domain reads KAGVTQTPRYLIKTRGQQVTLSCSPISGHRSVSWYQQTPGQGLQFLFEYFSETQRNKGNFPGRFSGRQFSNSRSEMNVSTLELGDSALYLCASSLEPGGSNEQYFGPGTRLTVT.